These 8 T cell receptor beta chains were all obtained from the same sample, sequenced in a study of low-dose radiotherapy and immunotherapy resistance in tumors. TRAV and TRBV primers primed cDNA for both TCRalpha and TCRbeta. Amplification of TCRs used a constant-region primer and V-primer adapter for roughly 18 PCR cycles. MiXCR, applied by TCRdb to the reads, yields one record per CDR3 protein. The sample carries 13,000 or so distinct CDR3 sequences, under 85% recorded once. Every receptor here comes from a human donor with advanced metastatic prostate, ovarian, gallbladder or colorectal cancer (not recorded which). This table probably holds off-target reads from a library built for another chain.

The V call is TRBV20-1, the J call TRBJ2-7, with a possible D match to TRBD2 (6 bases). Germline CDR1 and CDR2: DFQATT and SNEGSKA (reference sequence). The CDR3 has 14 residues. The ends were cut back, 3 bases at V and 3 bases at J, with 15 bases in the middle. CDR3 nucleotides: TGCAGTGCTAGGCCGGGACTTGACGTCTACGAGCAGTACTTC. It specifies CSARPGLDVYEQYF.

The chain is built from TRBV7-2 and TRBJ2-7, with a tentative D call TRBD1 (5 bases). This CDR3 contains 15 residues. Germline V CDR1 and CDR2: SGHTA, FQGNSA. With 5 bases removed from V and 3 bases from J, the gap between germline ends came to 17 bases. The CDR3 spells CASSIGHGNLYEQYF. The CDR3 DNA sequence: TGTGCCAGCAGCATTGGACACGGCAACCTCTACGAGCAGTACTTC.

This clonotype came up once. The chain couples TRBV4-3 to TRBJ2-7; D perhaps matches TRBD1 (6 bases). The V and J ends lost 0 bases and 2 bases respectively, with 11 bases between them. Germline lookup yields CDR1 LGHNA and CDR2 YSLEER. CDR3 size: 15 residues. Here the CDR3 DNA reads TGCGCCAGCAGCCAAGATTGGCCAGGGGCCTACGAGCAGTACTTC. This codes for CASSQDWPGAYEQYF.

CDR3 bases: TGTGCCAGCAGCCTCGGGAGGGACAATGAGCAGTTCTTC. This encodes CASSLGRDNEQFF. The rearrangement links TRBV12-3 or TRBV12-4 to TRBJ2-1; 8 nucleotides match TRBD2. V was clipped by 6 bases and J by 5 bases; unmatched bases: 3. There are 13 residues in the CDR3.

This clonotype turned up a few times. V is TRBV2 and J is TRBJ2-2; TRBD2 aligns across 13 bases. Germline V gene lookup returns CDR1 SNHLY and CDR2 FYNNEI. The junction had 6 bases not matched to a gene; V was cut back by 5 bases and J by 6 bases. The CDR3 has 16 amino acids. The CDR3 DNA reads TGTGCCAGCAGTAGAGGACTAGCGGGAGCAGCCGGGGAGCTGTTTTTT. Its protein is CASSRGLAGAAGELFF.

This clonotype is a singleton in its sample. V and J are TRBV4-3 and TRBJ1-5; D gene unclear. The CDR3 sequence is 16 residues long. Trimming pared 0 bases from V and 4 bases from J, leaving 13 bases between. Germline CDR1 is LGHNA and CDR2 is YSLEER. Here the CDR3 DNA reads TGCGCCAGCAGCCAAGAGACTTGGGAGCATAATCAGCCCCAGCATTTT. It encodes CASSQETWEHNQPQHF.

This clonotype was detected only once. The gene calls are TRBV12-3 or TRBV12-4 and TRBJ2-1, with D unresolved. V was clipped by 6 bases and J by 8 bases, with 14 bases between them. This CDR3 contains 13 residues. The CDR3 region has the DNA TGTGCCAGCAGACCTACCCCCCCTGATGAGCAGTTCTTC. It yields the protein CASRPTPPDEQFF.

V is TRBV5-4 and J is TRBJ1-3, with a weak D call TRBD1 (6 bases). There are 16 residues in the CDR3. Trimming shortened V by 0 bases and J by 5 bases, and 15 bases separated the two germline ends. CDR1 is SGHNT and CDR2 is YYREEE in the germline V gene (reference sequence). CDR3 nucleotide sequence: TGTGCCAGCAGCTTGGGGCAGGGGAGTAAGCGAAACACCATATATTTT. Its protein is CASSLGQGSKRNTIYF.